This entry describes one TCR beta chain. Antigen: not known. The data derive from a study of T cell responses to AZD1222 COVID-19 vaccine. Notes on the study in general: The donor group comprised mostly white British people and more females; the analysis possibly underestimated clonal diversity. Among vaccine-associated CD4 TCRs, coverage spanned spike, with dominance at 160-218 and 743-854. Repertoire collection took place solely once the T cell response had peaked.

Produced via immunoSEQ multiplex PCR; TCRdb's table is partial and in-frame only. Seen here are some 120,000 clones, about nine tenths observed once, and the top ten hold over 15%. The receptor comes from an adult in good health. The sample in question was peripheral blood, obtained on day 0 of MenACWY control vaccination.

The CDR3 DNA reads TGTGCCAGTAGGGGGATGGGAGAGCAGTACTTC. It codes for CASRGMGEQYF. The gene calls are TRBV19 and TRBJ2-7; D is ambiguous. Germline V gene sequence: CDR1 LNHDA, CDR2 SQIVND (reference sequence). The CDR3 runs 11 residues. V was cut by 6 bases and J by 7 bases, with 10 bases left in between.